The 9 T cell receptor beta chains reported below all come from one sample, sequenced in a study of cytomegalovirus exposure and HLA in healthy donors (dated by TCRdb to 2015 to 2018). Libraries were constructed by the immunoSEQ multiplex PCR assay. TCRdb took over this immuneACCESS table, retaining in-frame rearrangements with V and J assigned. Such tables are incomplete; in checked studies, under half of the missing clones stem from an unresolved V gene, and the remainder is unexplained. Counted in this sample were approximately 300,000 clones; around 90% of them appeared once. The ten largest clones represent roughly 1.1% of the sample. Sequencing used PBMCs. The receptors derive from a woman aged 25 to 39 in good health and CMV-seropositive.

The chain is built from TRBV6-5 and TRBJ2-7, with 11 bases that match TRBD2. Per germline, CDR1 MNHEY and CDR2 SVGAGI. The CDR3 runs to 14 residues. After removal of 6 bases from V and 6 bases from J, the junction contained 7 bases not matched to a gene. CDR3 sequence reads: CASSPTSGGSEQYF. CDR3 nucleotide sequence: TGTGCCAGCAGCCCCACTAGCGGGGGTTCCGAGCAGTACTTC.

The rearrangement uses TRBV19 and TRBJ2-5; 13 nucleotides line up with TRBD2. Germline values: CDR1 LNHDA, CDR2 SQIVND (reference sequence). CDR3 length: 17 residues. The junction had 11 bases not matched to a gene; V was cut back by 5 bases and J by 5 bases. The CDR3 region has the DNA TGTGCCAGTAGTTCACGGACTAGCGGGAGTGCATGGGAGACCCAGTACTTC. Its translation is CASSSRTSGSAWETQYF. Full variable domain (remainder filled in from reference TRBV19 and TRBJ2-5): DGGITQSPKYLFRKEGQNVTLSCEQNLNHDAMYWYRQDPGQGLRLIYYSQIVNDFQKGDIAEGYSVSREKKESFPLTVTSAQKNPTAFYLCASSSRTSGSAWETQYFGPGTRLLVL.

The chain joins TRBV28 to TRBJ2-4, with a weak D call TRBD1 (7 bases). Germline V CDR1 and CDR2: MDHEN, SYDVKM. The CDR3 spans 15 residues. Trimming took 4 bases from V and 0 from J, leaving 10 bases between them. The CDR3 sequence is CASSWRGLAKNIQYF. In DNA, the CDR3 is TGTGCCAGCAGTTGGAGGGGGCTAGCCAAAAACATTCAGTACTTC.

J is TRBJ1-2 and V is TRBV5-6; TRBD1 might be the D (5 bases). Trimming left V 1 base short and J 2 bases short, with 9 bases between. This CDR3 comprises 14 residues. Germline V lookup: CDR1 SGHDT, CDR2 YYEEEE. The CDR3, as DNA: TGTGCCAGCAGCTTGCCTTCAGGGAACTATGGCTACACCTTC. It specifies CASSLPSGNYGYTF.

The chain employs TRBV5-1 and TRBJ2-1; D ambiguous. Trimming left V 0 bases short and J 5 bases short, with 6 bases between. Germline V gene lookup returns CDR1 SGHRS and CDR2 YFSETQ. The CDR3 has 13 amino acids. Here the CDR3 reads CASSLGPNNEQFF. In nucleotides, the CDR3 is TGCGCCAGCAGCTTGGGTCCCAACAATGAGCAGTTCTTC.

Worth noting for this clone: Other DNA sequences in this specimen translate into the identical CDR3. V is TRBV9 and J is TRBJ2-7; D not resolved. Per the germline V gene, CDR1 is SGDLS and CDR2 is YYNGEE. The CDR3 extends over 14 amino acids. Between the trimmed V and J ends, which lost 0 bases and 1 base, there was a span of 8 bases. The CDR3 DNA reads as TGTGCCAGCAGCGTAGTTCCAGCTTCCTACGAGCAGTACTTC. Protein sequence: CASSVVPASYEQYF.

CDR3 in amino acids: CASSLGQGYGQETQYF. CDR3 nucleotide sequence: TGCGCCAGCAGCTTAGGACAGGGTTATGGTCAAGAGACCCAGTACTTC. The chain recombines TRBV5-1 with TRBJ2-5, with 8 bases identical to TRBD1. Germline CDR1 SGHRS, CDR2 YFSETQ. Trimming took 2 bases from V and 2 from J; bases not matched to a gene: 8. This CDR3 region has 16 residues.

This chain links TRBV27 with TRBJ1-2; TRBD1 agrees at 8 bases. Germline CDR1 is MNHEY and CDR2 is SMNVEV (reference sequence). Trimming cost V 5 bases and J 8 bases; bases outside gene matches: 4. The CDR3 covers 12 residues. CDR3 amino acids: CASSDRGGGYTF. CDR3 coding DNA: TGTGCCAGCAGTGACAGGGGAGGCGGCTACACCTTC.

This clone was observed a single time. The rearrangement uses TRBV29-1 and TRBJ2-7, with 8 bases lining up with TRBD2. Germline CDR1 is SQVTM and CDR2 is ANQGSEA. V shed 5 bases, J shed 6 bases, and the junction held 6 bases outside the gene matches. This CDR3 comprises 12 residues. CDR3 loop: CSVTGTSGEQYF. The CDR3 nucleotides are TGCAGCGTTACGGGGACTAGTGGCGAGCAGTACTTC.